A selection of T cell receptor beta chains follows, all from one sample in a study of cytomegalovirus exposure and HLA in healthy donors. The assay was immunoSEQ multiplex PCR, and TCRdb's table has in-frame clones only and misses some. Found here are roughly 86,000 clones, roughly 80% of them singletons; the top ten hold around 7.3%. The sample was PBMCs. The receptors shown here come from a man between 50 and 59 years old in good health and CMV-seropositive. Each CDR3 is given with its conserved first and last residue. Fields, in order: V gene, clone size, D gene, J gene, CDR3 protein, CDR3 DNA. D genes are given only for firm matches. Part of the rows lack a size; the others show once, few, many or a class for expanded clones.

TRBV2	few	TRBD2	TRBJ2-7	CASSWTPEASGPYEQYF	TGTGCCAGCAGTTGGACGCCTGAGGCTAGCGGGCCCTACGAGCAGTACTTC
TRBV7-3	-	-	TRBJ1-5	CASSQDRFQPQHF	TGTGCCAGCAGCCAGGACAGATTTCAGCCCCAGCATTTT
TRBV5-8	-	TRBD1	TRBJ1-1	CASRLPTGENTEAFF	TGTGCCAGCAGACTACCCACAGGGGAGAACACTGAAGCTTTCTTT
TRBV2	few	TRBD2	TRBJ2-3	CASSEVPSGGRGTDTQYF	TGTGCCAGCAGTGAAGTGCCTAGCGGGGGGCGGGGCACAGATACGCAGTATTTT
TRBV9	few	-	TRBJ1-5	CASSVPHHPLWSNQPQHF	TGTGCCAGCAGCGTACCACACCACCCGCTTTGGAGCAATCAGCCCCAGCATTTT
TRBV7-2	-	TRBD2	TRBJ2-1	CASSLTSGGAGGGNEQFF	TGTGCCAGCAGTTTGACTAGCGGGGGGGCCGGGGGGGGAAATGAGCAGTTCTTC
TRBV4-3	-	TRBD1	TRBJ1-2	CASSPGQGQGYTF	TGCGCCAGCAGCCCGGGACAGGGTCAGGGCTACACCTTC
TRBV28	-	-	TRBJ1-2	CANSFETSIYGYTF	TGTGCCAACAGTTTTGAGACATCAATCTATGGCTACACCTTC
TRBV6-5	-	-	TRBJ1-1	CASSSSRDVKTEAFF	TGTGCCAGCAGTTCCTCACGGGATGTCAAAACTGAAGCTTTCTTT
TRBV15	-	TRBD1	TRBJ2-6	CATSRFGQAGANVLTF	TGTGCCACCAGCAGATTCGGACAGGCTGGGGCCAACGTCCTGACCTTC
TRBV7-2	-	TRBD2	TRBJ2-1	CASSPLAGGYNEQFF	TGTGCCAGCAGCCCACTAGCGGGGGGTTACAATGAGCAGTTCTTC
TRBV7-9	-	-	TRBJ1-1	CASSHPPGNTEAFF	TGTGCCAGCAGCCACCCCCCGGGGAACACTGAAGCTTTCTTT
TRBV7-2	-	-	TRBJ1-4	CASSLNGQGPSFF	TGTGCCAGCAGCTTAAATGGGCAGGGGCCGTCGTTTTTT
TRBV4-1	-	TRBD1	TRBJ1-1	CASSQDGTGSNTEAFF	TGCGCCAGCAGCCAGGACGGGACAGGGAGTAACACTGAAGCTTTCTTT
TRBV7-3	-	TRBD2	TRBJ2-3	CASSLGLAGASTDTQYF	TGTGCCAGCAGCTTGGGACTAGCGGGGGCTAGCACAGATACGCAGTATTTT
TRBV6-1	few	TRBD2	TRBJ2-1	CASSEAPSGGYNEQFF	TGTGCCAGCAGTGAAGCACCTAGCGGGGGCTACAATGAGCAGTTCTTC
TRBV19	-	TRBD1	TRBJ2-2	CASSPGTVFTGELFF	TGTGCCAGTAGTCCGGGGACAGTATTCACCGGGGAGCTGTTTTTT
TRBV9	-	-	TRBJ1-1	CASSVVSGLAEAFF	TGTGCCAGCAGCGTAGTCTCAGGGTTGGCTGAAGCTTTCTTT
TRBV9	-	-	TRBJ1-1	CASSVVSANTEAFF	TGTGCCAGCAGCGTAGTCAGTGCGAACACTGAAGCTTTCTTT
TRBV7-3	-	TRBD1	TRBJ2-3	CASSSLDRAGTDTQYF	TGTGCCAGCAGCTCCCTGGACAGGGCGGGCACAGATACGCAGTATTTT
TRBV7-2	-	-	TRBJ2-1	CASSGRAGLYNEQFF	TGTGCCAGCAGTGGGCGGGCCGGGCTCTACAATGAGCAGTTCTTC
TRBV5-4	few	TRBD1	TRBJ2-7	CASSGTGGGEDEQYF	TGTGCCAGCAGCGGGACAGGGGGCGGTGAAGACGAGCAGTACTTC
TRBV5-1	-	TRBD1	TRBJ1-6	CASSSTGTGGGTVSPLHF	TGCGCCAGCAGCTCGACCGGGACAGGGGGCGGAACGGTCTCACCCCTCCACTTT
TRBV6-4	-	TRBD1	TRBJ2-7	CASSEQGGDHEQYF	TGTGCCAGCAGTGAACAGGGGGGAGATCACGAGCAGTACTTC
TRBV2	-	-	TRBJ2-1	CASSESGGRYNEQFF	TGTGCCAGCAGTGAATCCGGGGGGCGTTACAATGAGCAGTTCTTC
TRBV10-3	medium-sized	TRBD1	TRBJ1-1	CAIGRDREGNTEAFF	TGTGCCATCGGCCGGGACAGAGAGGGGAACACTGAAGCTTTCTTT
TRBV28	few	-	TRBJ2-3	CASSLAGSSTDTQYF	TGTGCCAGCAGTTTGGCGGGGAGTAGCACAGATACGCAGTATTTT
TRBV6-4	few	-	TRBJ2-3	CASSEQLTDTQYF	TGTGCCAGCAGTGAACAGCTCACAGATACGCAGTATTTT
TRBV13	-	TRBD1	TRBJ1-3	CASSLGQGARSGNTIYF	TGTGCCAGCAGCTTAGGCCAGGGGGCAAGATCTGGAAACACCATATATTTT
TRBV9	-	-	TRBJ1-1	CASSANPLVEAFF	TGTGCCAGCAGCGCTAACCCCCTGGTTGAAGCTTTCTTT
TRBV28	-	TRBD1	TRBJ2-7	CASSLFGTGTYEQYF	TGTGCCAGCAGCCTATTCGGGACAGGTACCTACGAGCAGTACTTC
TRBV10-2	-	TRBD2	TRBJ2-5	CASSDFWASGGAIETQYF	TGCGCCAGCAGTGATTTTTGGGCTAGCGGGGGGGCGATAGAGACCCAGTACTTC
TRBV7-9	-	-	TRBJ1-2	CSSSPDGDGYTF	TGTTCCAGCAGCCCCGACGGGGATGGCTACACCTTC
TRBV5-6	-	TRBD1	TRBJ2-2	CASSRTGYTGELFF	TGTGCCAGCAGCCGGACAGGGTACACCGGGGAGCTGTTTTTT
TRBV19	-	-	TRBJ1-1	CASSMGRVQNTEAFF	TGTGCCAGTAGTATGGGCAGGGTGCAGAACACTGAAGCTTTCTTT
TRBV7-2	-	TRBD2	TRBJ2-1	CASHGTSGGQYNEQFF	TGTGCCAGCCATGGGACTAGCGGGGGGCAATACAATGAGCAGTTCTTC
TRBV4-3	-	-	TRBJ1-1	CASSQEVRERVAFF	TGCGCCAGCAGCCAAGAGGTTCGGGAAAGGGTAGCTTTCTTT
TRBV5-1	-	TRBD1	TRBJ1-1	CASSEDRGPEAFF	TGCGCCAGCAGCGAGGACAGGGGACCTGAAGCTTTCTTT
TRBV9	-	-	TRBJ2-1	CASSNWENEQFF	TGTGCCAGCTCGAATTGGGAGAATGAGCAGTTCTTC
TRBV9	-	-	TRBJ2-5	CASSATGFQETQYF	TGTGCCAGCAGCGCTACAGGGTTCCAAGAGACCCAGTACTTC
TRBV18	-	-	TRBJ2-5	CASSTDRSIQETQYF	TGTGCCAGCTCGACCGACAGGTCGATACAAGAGACCCAGTACTTC
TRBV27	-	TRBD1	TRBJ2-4	CASSLKGAGVAKNIQYF	TGTGCCAGCAGCCTCAAGGGGGCCGGGGTAGCCAAAAACATTCAGTACTTC
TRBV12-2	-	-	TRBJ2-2	CASRLHRQGRGGELFF	TGTGCAAGTCGCTTACATCGACAGGGTCGGGGCGGGGAGCTGTTTTTT
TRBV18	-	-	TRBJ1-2	CASSPPADSNYGYPF	TGTGCCAGCTCACCACCTGCAGATTCTAACTATGGCTACCCCTTC
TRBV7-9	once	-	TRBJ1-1	CSSSVEDGTSNTEAFF	TGTTCCAGCAGCGTAGAAGACGGGACATCGAACACTGAAGCTTTCTTT
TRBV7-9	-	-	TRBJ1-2	CASSYSTVIDGYTF	TGTGCCAGCAGTTACAGCACGGTCATAGATGGCTACACCTTC
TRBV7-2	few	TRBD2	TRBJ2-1	CASSLELAGAIRGQFF	TGTGCCAGCAGCTTAGAACTAGCGGGGGCCATACGCGGGCAGTTCTTC
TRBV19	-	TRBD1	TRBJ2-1	CASSPGSGQGTFF	TGTGCCAGTAGTCCGGGGTCCGGACAGGGCACGTTCTTC
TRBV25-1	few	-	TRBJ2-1	CASNPGDEQFF	TGTGCCAGCAATCCGGGGGATGAGCAGTTCTTC
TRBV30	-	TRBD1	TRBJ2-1	CAWDRQGAYNEQFF	TGTGCCTGGGACCGACAGGGCGCCTACAATGAGCAGTTCTTC
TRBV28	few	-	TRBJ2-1	CASSLMSDALSEQFF	TGTGCCAGCAGTTTAATGAGCGATGCCCTGTCCGAGCAGTTCTTC
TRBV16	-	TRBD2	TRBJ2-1	CASSQGGAYNEQFF	TGTGCCAGCAGCCAAGGGGGGGCCTACAATGAGCAGTTCTTC
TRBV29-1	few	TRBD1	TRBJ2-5	CSVQGASHQETQYF	TGCAGCGTCCAGGGGGCGAGTCACCAAGAGACCCAGTACTTC